One and the same sample provided the 17 T cell receptor beta chains below, sequenced in a study of blood T cell repertoires in COVID-19. The method was immunoSEQ multiplex PCR; TCRdb's version includes in-frame clones alone and lacks a portion of them. The sample has approximately 59,000 clones; about 90% are singletons. Sequenced material: peripheral blood. Source of these receptors: a human donor in a cohort sampled during active COVID-19.

The V call is TRBV6-5, the J call TRBJ1-5; D uncertain. The CDR3 extends over 14 amino acids. Trimming took 5 bases from V and 8 from J, leaving 16 bases between them. The germline V gene has CDR1 MNHEY and CDR2 SVGAGI. In DNA, the CDR3 is TGTGCCAGCAGTCCGAACTTGGCGGTGGAGCCCCAGCATTTT. It encodes CASSPNLAVEPQHF.

V usage is TRBV18 and J usage is TRBJ2-7; D might be TRBD1 (6 bases). The CDR3 extends over 15 amino acids. V lost 1 base and J 6 bases, leaving 16 bases between the germline ends. CDR1 KGHSH and CDR2 LQKENI come from the germline V gene. In DNA form, the CDR3 reads TGTGCCAGCTCACCACGGGAACACAGGGCGGGCGAGCAGTACTTC. Translating it yields CASSPREHRAGEQYF.

This sequence joins TRBV7-9 and TRBJ1-2; TRBD1 matches 10 bases. CDR1 is SEHNR, CDR2 FQNEAQ, per germline (reference sequence). V shed 6 bases and J 7 bases; nucleotides not matched to a gene: 11. The CDR3 spans 15 residues. DNA for the CDR3: TGTGCCAGCAGGCTCGGACAGGGGGATAGGGGTGGCTACACCTTC. This encodes CASRLGQGDRGGYTF.

The genes are TRBV6-2 or TRBV6-3 and TRBJ2-1, with 12 bases that match TRBD2. The germline CDR1 and CDR2 sequences are MNHEY and SVGEGT. J gave up 2 bases and V 2 bases, and 16 bases lay outside the gene matches. This CDR3 region has 21 residues. The CDR3 reads CASSYPLGRLAGGPTYNEQFF. DNA of the CDR3: TGTGCCAGCAGTTACCCCCTAGGTCGGCTAGCGGGAGGGCCCACCTACAATGAGCAGTTCTTC.

This chain connects TRBV5-4 to TRBJ1-2; 8 bases map to TRBD1. With 4 bases clipped from V and 8 bases from J, the junction kept 10 bases outside the gene matches. The CDR3 extends over 14 amino acids. CDR1 and CDR2 (germline): SGHNT, YYREEE (reference sequence). CDR3 in DNA: TGTGCCAGCAGCCCCGGACAGGGAAGTGTCGGCTACACCTTC. Translated: CASSPGQGSVGYTF. Full variable domain (rest looked up from reference TRBV5-4 and TRBJ1-2): ETGVTQSPTHLIKTRGQQVTLRCSSQSGHNTVSWYQQALGQGPQFIFQYYREEENGRGNFPPRFSGLQFPNYSSELNVNALELDDSALYLCASSPGQGSVGYTFGSGTRLTVV.

This chain connects TRBV5-6 to TRBJ1-2; no clear D. Germline CDR1 SGHDT, CDR2 YYEEEE. V shed 0 bases and J shed 3 bases, with 12 bases lying between them. This CDR3 comprises 15 residues. DNA for the CDR3: TGTGCCAGCAGCTTGGTATGGGGAGTCGACTATGGCTACACCTTC. Amino acids: CASSLVWGVDYGYTF.

This clone was recorded once. The rearrangement uses TRBV30 and TRBJ1-3, with 9 bases lining up with TRBD1. CDR1 is GTSNPN and CDR2 is SVGIG in the germline V gene (reference sequence). The CDR3 covers 16 residues. J gave up 2 bases and V 3 bases, and 8 bases lay outside the gene matches. The CDR3 sequence: CAWRISGTGTGNTIYF. The DNA of the CDR3 is TGTGCCTGGAGGATATCCGGGACAGGGACTGGAAACACCATATATTTT.

The chain carries TRBV18 and TRBJ2-5, with 7 bases matching TRBD1. This CDR3 has 14 amino acids. Germline lookup yields CDR1 KGHSH and CDR2 LQKENI. V shed 5 bases and J 2 bases; nucleotides not matched to a gene: 5. CDR3 residues: CASSTQTGQETQYF. DNA for the CDR3: TGTGCCAGCTCAACACAGACAGGGCAAGAGACCCAGTACTTC.

V usage is TRBV18 and J usage is TRBJ1-6; 8 nucleotides match TRBD1. Germline V gene sequence: CDR1 KGHSH, CDR2 LQKENI. V was pared by 3 bases and J by 9 bases, with 4 bases of the junction left unmatched. The CDR3 is 14 amino acids. In DNA form, the CDR3 reads TGTGCCAGCTCACCCTCCGGGACAGGTTCACCCCTCCACTTT. It codes for CASSPSGTGSPLHF. Full variable domain (outside the CDR3, taken from reference TRBV18 and TRBJ1-6): NAGVMQNPRHLVRRRGQEARLRCSPMKGHSHVYWYRQLPEEGLKFMVYLQKENIIDESGMPKERFSAEFPKEGPSILRIQQVVRGDSAAYFCASSPSGTGSPLHFGNGTRLTVT.

CDR3 region: CASSVLAPGEAEAFF. CDR3 sequence (DNA): TGTGCCAGCAGCGTATTAGCCCCAGGGGAAGCTGAAGCTTTCTTT. The chain employs TRBV9 and TRBJ1-1, with D possibly being TRBD1 (6 bases). V shed 1 base and J shed 6 bases, with 16 bases lying between them. This CDR3 spans 15 amino acids. Germline V lookup: CDR1 SGDLS, CDR2 YYNGEE.

This CDR3 is CASSPIRTGGRNYGYTF. In nucleotides, the CDR3 is TGTGCCAGCAGCCCCATACGCACAGGGGGCAGAAACTATGGCTACACCTTC. The V call is TRBV11-2, the J call TRBJ1-2, with TRBD1 identical over 9 bases. The CDR3 covers 17 residues. The J segment lost 2 bases and the V segment lost 5 bases, leaving 12 bases of the junction unmatched. Germline V gene sequence: CDR1 SGHAT, CDR2 FQNNGV.

This chain's CDR3 is CASSFNWARLYTEAFF. The CDR3 DNA reads TGTGCCAGCAGTTTCAATTGGGCCAGGTTATACACTGAAGCTTTCTTT. V gene TRBV27 combines with J gene TRBJ1-1; D not certain. CDR1 MNHEY and CDR2 SMNVEV come from the germline V gene (reference sequence). This CDR3 contains 16 residues. V was trimmed by 3 bases and J by 3 bases, leaving 17 bases between them.

The chain joins TRBV6-5 to TRBJ2-7, with 10 positions matching TRBD1. The J segment lost 3 bases and the V segment lost 7 bases, leaving 3 bases of the junction unmatched. Germline V gives CDR1 MNHEY, CDR2 SVGAGI. The CDR3 extends over 13 amino acids. CDR3 sequence (DNA): TGTGCCAGCACCGGGACAGGGGTCTACGAGCAGTACTTC. Protein product: CASTGTGVYEQYF.

This rearrangement joins TRBV7-9 to TRBJ2-5; possibly TRBD1 for D (6 bases). The CDR3 is made up of 12 amino acids. Germline CDR1 and CDR2: SEHNR and FQNEAQ (reference sequence). V was shortened by 5 bases and J by 3 bases, with 7 bases between the two germline ends. This CDR3 is CASSRTEETQYF. In DNA, the CDR3 is TGTGCCAGCAGCAGGACAGAAGAGACCCAGTACTTC.

The rearrangement joins TRBV2 to TRBJ2-5; TRBD2 matches 8 bases. Germline V CDR1 and CDR2: SNHLY, FYNNEI. This CDR3 comprises 15 residues. Germline trimming cut 2 bases from V and 4 bases from J; bases unmatched to any gene: 6. CDR3 loop: CASSERTSLGETQYF. The CDR3 DNA reads TGTGCCAGCAGTGAAAGGACTAGCTTGGGAGAGACCCAGTACTTC.

The J gene is TRBJ1-2, the V gene TRBV25-1; no definite D call. The CDR3 is made up of 15 amino acids. Germline CDR1 is MGHDK and CDR2 is SYGVNS. V gave up 3 bases and J gave up 8 bases, with 19 bases separating them. This CDR3 reads CASSDAGGGEWGYTF. CDR3 DNA sequence: TGTGCCAGCAGTGACGCCGGTGGCGGCGAGTGGGGCTACACCTTC.

The chain carries TRBV6-6 and TRBJ1-2; D may be TRBD1 (6 bases). Germline loops: CDR1 MNHNY, CDR2 SVGAGI (reference sequence). V was clipped by 0 bases and J by 6 bases, with 17 bases between them. This CDR3 has 16 amino acids. CDR3 residues: CASSYSESRAGDGYTF. CDR3 DNA sequence: TGTGCCAGCAGTTACTCGGAATCGAGGGCAGGGGATGGCTACACCTTC.